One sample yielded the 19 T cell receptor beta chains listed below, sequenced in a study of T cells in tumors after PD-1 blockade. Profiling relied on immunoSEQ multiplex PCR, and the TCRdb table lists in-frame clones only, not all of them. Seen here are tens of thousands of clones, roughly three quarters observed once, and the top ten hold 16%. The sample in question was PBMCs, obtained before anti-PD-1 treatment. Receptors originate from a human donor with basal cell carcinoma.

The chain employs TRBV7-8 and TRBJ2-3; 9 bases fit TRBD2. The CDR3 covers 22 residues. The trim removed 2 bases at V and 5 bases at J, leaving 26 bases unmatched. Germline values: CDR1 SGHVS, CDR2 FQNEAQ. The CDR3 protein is CASSLIGTGGQILGLARDTQYF. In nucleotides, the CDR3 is TGTGCCAGCAGCTTAATCGGGACGGGGGGACAGATACTAGGACTAGCGAGAGATACGCAGTATTTT.

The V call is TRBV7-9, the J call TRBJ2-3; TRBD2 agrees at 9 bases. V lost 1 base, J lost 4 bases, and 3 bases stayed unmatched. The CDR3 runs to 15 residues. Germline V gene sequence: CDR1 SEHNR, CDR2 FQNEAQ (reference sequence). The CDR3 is CASSLEASGADTQYF. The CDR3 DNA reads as TGTGCCAGCAGCTTAGAGGCTAGCGGGGCAGATACGCAGTATTTT.

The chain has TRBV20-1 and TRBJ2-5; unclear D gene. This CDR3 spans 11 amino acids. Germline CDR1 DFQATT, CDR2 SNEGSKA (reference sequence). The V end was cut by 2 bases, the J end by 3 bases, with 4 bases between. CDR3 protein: CSARTKETQYF. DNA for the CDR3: TGCAGTGCTAGAACCAAAGAGACCCAGTACTTC.

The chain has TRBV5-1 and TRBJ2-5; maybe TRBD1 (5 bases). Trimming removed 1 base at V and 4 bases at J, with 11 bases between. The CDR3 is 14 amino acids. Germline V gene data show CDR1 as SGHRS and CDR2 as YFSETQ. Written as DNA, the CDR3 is TGCGCCAGCAGCTTGAATACCAGGGTAGAGACCCAGTACTTC. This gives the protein CASSLNTRVETQYF.

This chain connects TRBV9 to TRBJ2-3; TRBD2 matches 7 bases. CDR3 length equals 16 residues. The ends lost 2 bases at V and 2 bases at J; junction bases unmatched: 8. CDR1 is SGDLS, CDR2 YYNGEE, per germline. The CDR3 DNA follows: TGTGCCAGCAGCGTCCAAACTAGCGTCCCCACAGATACGCAGTATTTT. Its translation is CASSVQTSVPTDTQYF.

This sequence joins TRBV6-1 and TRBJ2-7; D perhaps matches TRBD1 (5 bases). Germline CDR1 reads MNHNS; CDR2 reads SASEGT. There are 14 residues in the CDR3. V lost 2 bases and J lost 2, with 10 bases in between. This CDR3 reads CASSELGLAYEQYF. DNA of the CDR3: TGTGCCAGCAGTGAACTGGGGCTGGCCTACGAGCAGTACTTC.

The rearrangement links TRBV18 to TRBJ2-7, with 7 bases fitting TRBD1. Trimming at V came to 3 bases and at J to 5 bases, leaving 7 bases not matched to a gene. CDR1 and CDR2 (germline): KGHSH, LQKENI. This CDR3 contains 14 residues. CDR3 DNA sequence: TGTGCCAGCTCACCGGGACAGTTGACGGACGAGCAGTACTTC. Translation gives CASSPGQLTDEQYF.

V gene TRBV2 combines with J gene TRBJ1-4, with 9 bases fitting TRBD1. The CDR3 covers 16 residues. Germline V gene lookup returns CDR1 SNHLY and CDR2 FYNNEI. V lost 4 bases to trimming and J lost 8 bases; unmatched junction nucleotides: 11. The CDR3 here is CASSVRGTGSREKLFF. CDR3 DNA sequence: TGTGCCAGCAGTGTAAGGGGGACAGGGTCGCGGGAAAAACTGTTTTTT.

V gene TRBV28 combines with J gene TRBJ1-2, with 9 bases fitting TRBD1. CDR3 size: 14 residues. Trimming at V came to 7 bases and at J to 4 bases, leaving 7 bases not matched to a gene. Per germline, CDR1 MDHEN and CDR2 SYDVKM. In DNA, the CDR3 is TGTGCCAGCACCATACAGGGGGCTCTCTATGGCTACACCTTC. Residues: CASTIQGALYGYTF.

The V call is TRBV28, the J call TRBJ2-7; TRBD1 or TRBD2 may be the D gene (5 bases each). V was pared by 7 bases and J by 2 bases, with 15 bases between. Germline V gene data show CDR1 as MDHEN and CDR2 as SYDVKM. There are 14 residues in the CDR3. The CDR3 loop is CASTPGPSPYEQYF. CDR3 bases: TGTGCCAGCACCCCGGGACCTTCACCCTACGAGCAGTACTTC.

The CDR3 nucleotides read TGTGCCAGCAGCTTAACTCCTCAGTCGGGCGAGTTCTTC. Translated: CASSLTPQSGEFF. The chain is built from TRBV7-3 and TRBJ2-1; no clear D. CDR1 is SGHTA and CDR2 is FQGTGA in the germline V gene. Trimming took off 0 bases at V and 14 bases at J, with 14 bases between the two ends. The CDR3 is 13 residues long. The entire variable domain, with the rest obtained from reference TRBV7-3 and TRBJ2-1, is as follows: GAGVSQTPSNKVTEKGKYVELRCDPISGHTALYWYRQSLGQGPEFLIYFQGTGAADDSGLPNDRFFAVRPEGSVSTLKIQRTERGDSAVYLCASSLTPQSGEFFGPGTRLTVL.

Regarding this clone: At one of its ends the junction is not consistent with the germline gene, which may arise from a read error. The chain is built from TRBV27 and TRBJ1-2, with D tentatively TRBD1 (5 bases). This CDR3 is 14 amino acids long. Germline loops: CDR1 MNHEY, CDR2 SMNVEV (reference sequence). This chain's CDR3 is CASRLLGGDYGYTF. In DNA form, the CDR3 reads TGTGCCAGCAGATTATTGGGGGGGGACTATGGCTACACCTTC.

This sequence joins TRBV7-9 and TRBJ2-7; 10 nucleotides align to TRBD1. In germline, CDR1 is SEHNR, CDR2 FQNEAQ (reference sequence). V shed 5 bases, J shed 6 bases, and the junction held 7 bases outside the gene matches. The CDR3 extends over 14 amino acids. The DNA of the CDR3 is TGTGCCAGCAGCGCCGCAGACAGGGGGCGCGAGCAGTACTTC. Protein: CASSAADRGREQYF.

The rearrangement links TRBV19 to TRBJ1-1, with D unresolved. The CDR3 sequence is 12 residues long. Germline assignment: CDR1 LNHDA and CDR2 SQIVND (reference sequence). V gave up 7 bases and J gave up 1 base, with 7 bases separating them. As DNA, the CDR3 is TGTGCCAGTATGCTAGAGAACACTGAAGCTTTCTTT. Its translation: CASMLENTEAFF.

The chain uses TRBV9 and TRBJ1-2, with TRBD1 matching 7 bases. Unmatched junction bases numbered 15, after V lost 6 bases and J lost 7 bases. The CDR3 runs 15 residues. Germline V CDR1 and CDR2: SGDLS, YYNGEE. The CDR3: CASNEQGVGSSGYTF. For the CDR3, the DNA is TGTGCCAGCAACGAGCAGGGGGTAGGCTCTAGTGGCTACACCTTC.

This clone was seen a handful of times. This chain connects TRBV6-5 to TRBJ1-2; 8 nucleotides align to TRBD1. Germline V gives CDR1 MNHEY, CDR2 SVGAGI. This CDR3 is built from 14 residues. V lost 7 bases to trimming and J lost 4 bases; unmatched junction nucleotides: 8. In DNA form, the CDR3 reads TGTGCCAGCACCGACAGGGGCAGCGGCTATGGCTACACCTTC. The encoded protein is CASTDRGSGYGYTF.

CDR3 nucleotide sequence: TGTGCCAGCACCAGAACCCCGGCCCAGCCCCAGCATTTT. Amino acids: CASTRTPAQPQHF. The chain links TRBV6-5 to TRBJ1-5; no clear D gene. The CDR3 has 13 amino acids. Trimming pared 7 bases from V and 7 bases from J, leaving 14 bases between. Per the germline V gene, CDR1 is MNHEY and CDR2 is SVGAGI.

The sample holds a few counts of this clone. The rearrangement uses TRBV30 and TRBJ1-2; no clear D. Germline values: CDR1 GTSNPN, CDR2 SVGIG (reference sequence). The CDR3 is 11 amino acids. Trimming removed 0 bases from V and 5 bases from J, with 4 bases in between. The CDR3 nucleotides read TGTGCCTGGAGTGTACAATATGGCTACACCTTC. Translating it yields CAWSVQYGYTF.

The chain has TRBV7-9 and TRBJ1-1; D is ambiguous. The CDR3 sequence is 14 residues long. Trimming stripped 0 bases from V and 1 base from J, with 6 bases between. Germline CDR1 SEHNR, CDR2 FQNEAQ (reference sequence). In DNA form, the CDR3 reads TGTGCCAGCAGCTTAGCGTACCAGAACACTGAAGCTTTCTTT. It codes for CASSLAYQNTEAFF.